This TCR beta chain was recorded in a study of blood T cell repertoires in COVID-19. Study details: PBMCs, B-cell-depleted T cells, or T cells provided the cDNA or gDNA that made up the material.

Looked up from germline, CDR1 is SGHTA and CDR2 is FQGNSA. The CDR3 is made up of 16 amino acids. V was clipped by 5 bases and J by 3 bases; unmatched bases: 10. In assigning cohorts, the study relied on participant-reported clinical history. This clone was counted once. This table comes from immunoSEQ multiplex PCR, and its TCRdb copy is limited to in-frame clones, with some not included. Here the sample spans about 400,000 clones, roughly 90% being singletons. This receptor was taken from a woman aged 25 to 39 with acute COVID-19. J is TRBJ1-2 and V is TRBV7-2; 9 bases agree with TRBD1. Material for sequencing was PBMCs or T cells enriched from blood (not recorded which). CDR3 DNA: TGTGCCAGCAGCGTACGTTCGGGACAGGGTGACTATGGCTACACCTTC. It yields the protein CASSVRSGQGDYGYTF.